These 29 T cell receptor beta chains originate from one sample sequenced in a study of blood T cell repertoires in COVID-19. Repertoires were generated with immunoSEQ multiplex PCR, while TCRdb's copy carries only in-frame clones and drops some. The repertoire consists of roughly 150,000 clones, with under 85% occurring once and the leading ten covering approximately 2.6%. Sequencing input: peripheral blood. The receptors shown here come from a man aged 70-80 years with acute or convalescent COVID-19.

The CDR3 here is CASSPRYLLGAFF. The CDR3 DNA is TGTGCCAGTAGTCCCCGATACTTACTAGGGGCTTTCTTT. The chain employs TRBV19 and TRBJ1-1; D gene ambiguous. Trimming removed 5 bases from V and 11 bases from J, with 18 bases in between. Per germline, CDR1 LNHDA and CDR2 SQIVND (reference sequence). The CDR3 loop spans 13 amino acids.

This chain links TRBV12-3 or TRBV12-4 with TRBJ1-4; D might be TRBD1 (6 bases). The CDR3 is 13 residues long. With 9 bases removed from V and 3 bases from J, the gap between germline ends came to 11 bases. The chain's CDR3 is CASHAGANEKLFF. The DNA of the CDR3 is TGTGCCAGTCACGCAGGGGCTAATGAAAAACTGTTTTTT.

V is TRBV6-5 and J is TRBJ2-1, with TRBD2 as a possible D gene (5 bases). Trimming took off 1 base at V and 5 bases at J, with 9 bases between the two ends. Germline V gene data show CDR1 as MNHEY and CDR2 as SVGAGI. The CDR3 is made up of 14 amino acids. The chain's CDR3 is CASSYLLDDNEQFF. CDR3 coding DNA: TGTGCCAGCAGTTACTTACTAGATGACAATGAGCAGTTCTTC.

The sample holds one count of this clone. This chain connects TRBV11-3 to TRBJ1-1; maybe TRBD1 (6 bases). The CDR3 is 14 amino acids. Germline CDR1 is SGHNT and CDR2 is YENEEA. V lost 5 bases and J lost 11, with 21 bases in between. The CDR3 DNA is TGTGCCAGCAGCGAACGCAACAGGGACCACGGGGCTTTCTTT. This sequence encodes CASSERNRDHGAFF.

V and J are TRBV6-2 or TRBV6-3 and TRBJ2-5, with TRBD2 matching over 7 bases. Germline V gene lookup returns CDR1 MNHEY and CDR2 SVGEGT. J was trimmed by 2 bases and V by 6 bases; bases with no gene match: 12. The CDR3 is 16 residues long. The CDR3: CASSPLGRESQETQYF. CDR3 nucleotide sequence: TGTGCCAGCAGCCCCCTGGGGCGGGAGTCGCAAGAGACCCAGTACTTC.

This chain links TRBV14 with TRBJ1-1, with D unclear. Germline CDR1 SGHDN, CDR2 FVKESK. Between the trimmed V and J ends, which lost 3 bases and 0 bases, there was a span of 5 bases. The CDR3 totals 13 residues. The CDR3 region is CASSQAMNTEAFF. CDR3 DNA: TGTGCCAGCAGCCAGGCAATGAACACTGAAGCTTTCTTT.

V gene TRBV6-5 combines with J gene TRBJ1-5, with TRBD1 matching over 9 bases. With V trimmed by 6 bases and J by 8 bases, 2 bases remained unmatched. The CDR3 sequence is 12 residues long. CDR1 MNHEY and CDR2 SVGAGI come from the germline V gene. The CDR3 spells CASRTGGKPQHF. The CDR3 DNA is TGTGCCAGCAGGACAGGGGGTAAGCCCCAGCATTTT.

The rearrangement joins TRBV3-1 (or the pseudogene TRBV3-2) to TRBJ2-2, with 12 bases lining up with TRBD1. This CDR3 contains 20 residues. V gave up 0 bases and J gave up 7 bases; unmatched junction bases: 15. CDR1 and CDR2 (germline): LGHDT, YNNKEL (reference sequence). CDR3 protein: CASSQDVRLAGTGGIGELFF. CDR3 nucleotide sequence: TGTGCCAGCAGCCAAGATGTTAGGCTTGCCGGGACAGGGGGCATCGGGGAGCTGTTTTTT.

The rearrangement uses TRBV30 and TRBJ1-2, with D possibly TRBD1 on 5 matching bases. Germline V lookup: CDR1 GTSNPN, CDR2 SVGIG (reference sequence). The CDR3 loop spans 14 amino acids. With 8 bases removed from V and 2 bases from J, the gap between germline ends came to 18 bases. The CDR3 sequence is CAARPAGQNYGYTF. DNA of the CDR3: TGTGCCGCTCGCCCTGCGGGGCAGAACTATGGCTACACCTTC.

The chain links TRBV6-6 to TRBJ1-3, with 8 bases aligning to TRBD1. V lost 5 bases to trimming and J lost 2 bases; unmatched junction nucleotides: 2. CDR1 and CDR2 from the germline V gene are MNHNY and SVGAGI (reference sequence). The CDR3 loop spans 14 amino acids. The CDR3 DNA follows: TGTGCCAGCAGTCGACAGGGGACTGGAAACACCATATATTTT. This gives the protein CASSRQGTGNTIYF.

The chain combines TRBV11-3 with TRBJ2-1; TRBD2 agrees at 12 bases. The germline CDR1 and CDR2 sequences are SGHNT and YENEEA. J lost 0 bases, V lost 3 bases, and 9 bases had no gene match. The CDR3 totals 19 residues. For the CDR3, the DNA is TGTGCCAGCAGCTTCCATCGACTAGCGGGAGATGGCTCCTACAATGAGCAGTTCTTC. Translated: CASSFHRLAGDGSYNEQFF.

This chain uses TRBV10-3 with TRBJ2-1; D is possibly TRBD1 (6 bases). This CDR3 has 16 amino acids. Germline lookup yields CDR1 ENHRY and CDR2 SYGVKD. The V end was cut by 0 bases, the J end by 0 bases, with 9 bases between. CDR3 sequence reads: CAISESETGSYNEQFF. The CDR3 DNA reads as TGTGCCATCAGTGAGTCGGAGACAGGCTCCTACAATGAGCAGTTCTTC.

The chain employs TRBV5-4 and TRBJ1-2; TRBD1 aligns across 9 bases. The trim removed 4 bases at V and 4 bases at J, leaving 8 bases unmatched. CDR3 length: 15 amino acids. Germline V CDR1 and CDR2: SGHNT, YYREEE (reference sequence). CDR3 DNA sequence: TGTGCCAGCAGCCCAGACAGGGGGGTATTCTATGGCTACACCTTC. As protein: CASSPDRGVFYGYTF.

This clone was detected only a few times. The rearrangement links TRBV7-8 to TRBJ2-7; 7 nucleotides agree with TRBD1. J gave up 3 bases and V 5 bases, and 7 bases lay outside the gene matches. The germline gives CDR1 SGHVS, CDR2 FQNEAQ. CDR3 size: 14 residues. In DNA form, the CDR3 reads TGTGCCAGCAGCCCTTCCCGACAGGGCTACGAGCAGTACTTC. Its translation is CASSPSRQGYEQYF. Full variable domain (outside the CDR3, taken from reference TRBV7-8 and TRBJ2-7): GAGVSQSPRYKVAKRGQDVALRCDPISGHVSLFWYQQALGQGPEFLTYFQNEAQLDKSGLPSDRFFAERPEGSVSTLKIQRTQQEDSAVYLCASSPSRQGYEQYFGPGTRLTVT.

About this clone itself: This specimen includes other DNA sequences encoding the same CDR3. V gene TRBV19 combines with J gene TRBJ2-3; 12 bases map to TRBD2. Per germline, CDR1 LNHDA and CDR2 SQIVND (reference sequence). Trimming at V came to 6 bases and at J to 2 bases, leaving 6 bases not matched to a gene. The CDR3 is 16 amino acids. The CDR3 nucleotides read TGTGCCAGTAGCCTGACTAGCGGGAGCGTCACAGATACGCAGTATTTT. This gives the protein CASSLTSGSVTDTQYF.

The chain has TRBV19 and TRBJ2-1, with 8 bases aligning to TRBD2. The CDR3 is 18 amino acids. Looked up from germline, CDR1 is LNHDA and CDR2 is SQIVND (reference sequence). V was pared by 6 bases and J by 0 bases, with 13 bases of the junction left unmatched. CDR3 loop: CASRDTSGGRSSYNEQFF. In DNA form, the CDR3 reads TGTGCCAGTAGGGACACTAGCGGAGGGCGCAGCTCCTACAATGAGCAGTTCTTC.

The chain carries TRBV2 and TRBJ1-5; D is perhaps TRBD1 (6 bases). CDR3 length equals 13 residues. Between the trimmed V and J ends, which lost 2 bases and 4 bases, there was a span of 6 bases. Germline V lookup: CDR1 SNHLY, CDR2 FYNNEI. CDR3 amino acids: CASSEQGNQPQHF. The CDR3 bases are TGTGCCAGCAGTGAACAGGGGAATCAGCCCCAGCATTTT.

The chain links TRBV29-1 to TRBJ1-2; D remains ambiguous. This CDR3 has 11 amino acids. Germline V gives CDR1 SQVTM, CDR2 ANQGSEA. V was clipped by 2 bases and J by 8 bases, with 9 bases between them. Here the CDR3 reads CSVESEEGYTF. In nucleotides, the CDR3 is TGCAGCGTTGAATCGGAGGAGGGCTACACCTTC.

The gene calls are TRBV19 and TRBJ2-1, with 10 bases aligning to TRBD2. The CDR3 runs to 17 residues. Germline CDR1 is LNHDA and CDR2 is SQIVND (reference sequence). J lost 0 bases, V lost 2 bases, and 4 bases had no gene match. The CDR3 DNA sequence: TGTGCCAGTAGTATATCCTCTAGCGGGAGCTCCTACAATGAGCAGTTCTTC. It specifies CASSISSSGSSYNEQFF.

This clone was seen once. This sequence joins TRBV4-1 and TRBJ2-7; D might be TRBD2 (5 bases). The CDR3 sequence is 13 residues long. Trimming took 1 base from V and 3 from J, leaving 7 bases between them. Germline CDR1 and CDR2: MGHRA and YSYEKL. The DNA of the CDR3 is TGCGCCAGCAGCCAAGGTGCGGGCTACGAGCAGTACTTC. This gives the protein CASSQGAGYEQYF.

This chain links TRBV19 with TRBJ2-5; possibly TRBD2 for D (5 bases). This CDR3 has 14 amino acids. The germline CDR1 and CDR2 sequences are LNHDA and SQIVND (reference sequence). Trimming took 3 bases from V and 4 from J, leaving 12 bases between them. The chain's CDR3 is CASSIGGRIETQYF. CDR3 sequence (DNA): TGTGCCAGTAGTATTGGAGGAAGGATAGAGACCCAGTACTTC.

This clone was recorded once. This chain links TRBV6-4 with TRBJ1-4; D gene ambiguous. The CDR3 extends over 18 amino acids. Germline V gene sequence: CDR1 MRHNA, CDR2 SNTAGT. The ends were cut back, 6 bases at V and 1 base at J, with 21 bases in the middle. The CDR3 protein is CASSYRIREGRTNEKLFF. CDR3 nucleotides: TGTGCCAGCAGCTATCGTATTCGGGAGGGCCGAACTAATGAAAAACTGTTTTTT.

The chain employs TRBV24-1 and TRBJ1-5; 7 nucleotides align to TRBD1. J was trimmed by 1 base and V by 4 bases; bases with no gene match: 6. CDR3 length: 16 residues. CDR1 and CDR2 (germline): KGHDR, SFDVKD. The DNA of the CDR3 is TGTGCCACCAGTGAAGCCGGGACAGTCAGCAATCAGCCCCAGCATTTT. It specifies CATSEAGTVSNQPQHF.

V usage is TRBV28 and J usage is TRBJ1-5; TRBD1 agrees at 10 bases. The germline V gene encodes CDR1 MDHEN and CDR2 SYDVKM. This CDR3 region has 14 residues. Losses at the gene ends were 5 bases for V and 6 bases for J; bases not matched to a gene: 4. This CDR3 reads CASSDRQGAQPQHF. The DNA of the CDR3 is TGTGCCAGCAGTGATAGACAGGGGGCTCAGCCCCAGCATTTT.

The gene calls are TRBV27 and TRBJ1-5; 7 nucleotides match TRBD1. With V trimmed by 6 bases and J by 4 bases, 9 bases remained unmatched. In germline, CDR1 is MNHEY, CDR2 SMNVEV (reference sequence). This CDR3 contains 15 residues. CDR3 residues: CASSRQGFWNQPQHF. The CDR3 nucleotides read TGTGCCAGCAGCAGACAGGGTTTTTGGAATCAGCCCCAGCATTTT.

The J gene is TRBJ2-3, the V gene TRBV7-9; 7 bases are a match to TRBD2. The junction had 8 bases not matched to a gene; V was cut back by 2 bases and J by 3 bases. The CDR3 is 16 residues long. Germline loops: CDR1 SEHNR, CDR2 FQNEAQ (reference sequence). The CDR3 DNA is TGTGCCAGCAGCTTAAGCGGGGCCGCCAAAACAGATACGCAGTATTTT. Translated, it gives CASSLSGAAKTDTQYF. Looking up the rest from reference TRBV7-9 and TRBJ2-3 gives the full variable domain: DTGVSQNPRHKITKRGQNVTFRCDPISEHNRLYWYRQTLGQGPEFLTYFQNEAQLEKSRLLSDRFSAERPKGSFSTLEIQRTEQGDSAMYLCASSLSGAAKTDTQYFGPGTRLTVL.

The chain has TRBV6-1 and TRBJ1-1, with 9 bases that match TRBD1. Germline values: CDR1 MNHNS, CDR2 SASEGT. CDR3 length equals 16 residues. Unmatched junction bases numbered 9, after V lost 4 bases and J lost 3 bases. In nucleotides, the CDR3 is TGTGCCAGCAGTGGAGGAGGGACAGGGTCCTACACTGAAGCTTTCTTT. Protein: CASSGGGTGSYTEAFF.

The chain joins TRBV13 to TRBJ1-1; perhaps TRBD1 as D (6 bases). The germline V gene has CDR1 PRHDT and CDR2 FYEKMQ (reference sequence). The CDR3 spans 14 residues. V lost 1 base and J lost 4, with 10 bases in between. The CDR3 here is CASSLDGGLTEAFF. CDR3 DNA sequence: TGTGCCAGCAGCTTAGACGGGGGGCTCACTGAAGCTTTCTTT.

A single count supports this clone. This chain's CDR3 is CASSLGVPSGPYEQYF. As DNA, the CDR3 is TGTGCCAGCAGCTTAGGGGTGCCTAGCGGACCCTACGAGCAGTACTTC. The chain carries TRBV7-6 and TRBJ2-7, with TRBD2 identical over 7 bases. The junction had 8 bases not matched to a gene; V was cut back by 1 base and J by 2 bases. Germline CDR1 reads SGHVS; CDR2 reads FNYEAQ. The CDR3 covers 16 residues.